The 4 T cell receptor beta chains given below trace back to one sample, sequenced in a study of CD8+ T cells in alopecia areata (dated by TCRdb to the late 2010s). Library preparation was by the immunoSEQ multiplex PCR assay. RNA was extracted from all samples and reverse transcribed into cDNA, which served as template for TCR sequencing. TCRdb re-hosts the immuneACCESS table, in-frame sequences only. Its copies lack some clones; in the studies checked, an unresolved V gene accounts for under half of them, and the cause for the rest is not known. The sample yields approximately 120,000 clones; over 60% were counted once. Jointly, the top ten make up approximately 5.1% of the sample. The time point tag for this specimen amounts to: 4 weeks on oral tofacitinib. The label giving this sample's treatment or condition can be read as: oral pan-JAK inhibitor, 5-10 mg twice daily. Sequenced material: CD4+ T cells sorted from blood, taken at week 4, from a patient treated with tofacitinib. All receptors derive from a human donor with alopecia areata.

The J gene is TRBJ2-2, the V gene TRBV4-2, with D maybe TRBD1 (6 bases). The V gene's germline CDR1 is LGHNA and CDR2 YNFKEQ. The CDR3 length is 17 residues. V gave up 1 base and J gave up 2 bases, with 14 bases separating them. CDR3 DNA sequence: TGTGCCAGCAGCCAAGGAGGGGGTAGCACTAACACCGGGGAGCTGTTTTTT. Its protein is CASSQGGGSTNTGELFF.

The chain links TRBV5-4 to TRBJ2-3; TRBD2 matches 10 bases. Germline V gives CDR1 SGHNT, CDR2 YYREEE (reference sequence). The CDR3 has 15 amino acids. The J segment lost 1 base and the V segment lost 5 bases, leaving 4 bases of the junction unmatched. The CDR3 nucleotides read TGTGCCAGCAGTTCCGGGACTAGCGGCACAGATACGCAGTATTTT. Translating gives CASSSGTSGTDTQYF.

V is TRBV30 and J is TRBJ2-4; 9 bases map to TRBD2. Trimming cost V 0 bases and J 8 bases; bases outside gene matches: 11. The CDR3 sequence is 16 residues long. Germline V gives CDR1 GTSNPN, CDR2 SVGIG (reference sequence). This CDR3 reads CAWSVQWASGKDIQYF. Here the CDR3 DNA reads TGTGCCTGGAGTGTACAGTGGGCTAGCGGGAAAGACATTCAGTACTTC.

The J gene is TRBJ2-1, the V gene TRBV29-1; the match to TRBD2 covers 7 bases. Trimming cost V 4 bases and J 8 bases; bases outside gene matches: 5. Germline V CDR1 and CDR2: SQVTM, ANQGSEA. This CDR3 is built from 12 residues. The CDR3 DNA reads TGCAGCGTTGTACAGAGCGGGGATGAGCAGTTCTTC. It is translated as CSVVQSGDEQFF.